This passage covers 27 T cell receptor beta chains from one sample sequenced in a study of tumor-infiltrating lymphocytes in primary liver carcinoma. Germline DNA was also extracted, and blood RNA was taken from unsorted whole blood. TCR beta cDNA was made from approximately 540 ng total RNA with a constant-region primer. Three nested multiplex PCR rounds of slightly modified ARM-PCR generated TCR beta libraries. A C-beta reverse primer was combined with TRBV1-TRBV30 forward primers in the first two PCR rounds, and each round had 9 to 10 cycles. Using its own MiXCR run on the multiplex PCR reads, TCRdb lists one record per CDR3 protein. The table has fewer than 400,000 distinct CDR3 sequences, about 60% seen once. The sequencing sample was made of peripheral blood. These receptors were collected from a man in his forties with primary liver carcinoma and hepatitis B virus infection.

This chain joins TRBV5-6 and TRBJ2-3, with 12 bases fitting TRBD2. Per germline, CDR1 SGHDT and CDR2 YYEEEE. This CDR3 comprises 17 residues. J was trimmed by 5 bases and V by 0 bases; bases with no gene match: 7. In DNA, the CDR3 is TGTGCCAGCAGCTTGGGCGCTAGCGGGAGGGCCGAAGATACGCAGTATTTT. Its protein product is CASSLGASGRAEDTQYF. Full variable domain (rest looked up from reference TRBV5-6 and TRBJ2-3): DAGVTQSPTHLIKTRGQQVTLRCSPKSGHDTVSWYQQALGQGPQFIFQYYEEEERQRGNFPDRFSGHQFPNYSSELNVNALLLGDSALYLCASSLGASGRAEDTQYFGPGTRLTVL.

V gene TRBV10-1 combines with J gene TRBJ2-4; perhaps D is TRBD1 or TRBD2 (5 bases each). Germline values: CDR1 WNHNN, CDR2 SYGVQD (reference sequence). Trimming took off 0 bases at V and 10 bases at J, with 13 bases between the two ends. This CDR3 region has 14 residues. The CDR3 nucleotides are TGCGCCAGCAGTGAGTCGCCAGGGAGAGAGATTCAGTACTTC. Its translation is CASSESPGREIQYF.

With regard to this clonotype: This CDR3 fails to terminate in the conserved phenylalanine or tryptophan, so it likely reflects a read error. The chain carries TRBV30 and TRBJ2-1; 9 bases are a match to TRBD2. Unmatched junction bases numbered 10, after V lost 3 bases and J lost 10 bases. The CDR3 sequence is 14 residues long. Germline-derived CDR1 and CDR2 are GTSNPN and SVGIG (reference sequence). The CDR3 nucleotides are TGTGCCTGGAGCCCGGGGCTAGCGGGGATAGAGCAGTTCCTC. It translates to CAWSPGLAGIEQFL.

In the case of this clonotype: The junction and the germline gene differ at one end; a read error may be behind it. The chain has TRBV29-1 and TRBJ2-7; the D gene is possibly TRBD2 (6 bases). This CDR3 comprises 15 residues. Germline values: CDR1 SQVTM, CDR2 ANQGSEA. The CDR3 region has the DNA TGCAGAACATTGACTAGTTTTGGGGACTCCTACGAGAAGTACTTC. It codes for CRTLTSFGDSYEKYF.

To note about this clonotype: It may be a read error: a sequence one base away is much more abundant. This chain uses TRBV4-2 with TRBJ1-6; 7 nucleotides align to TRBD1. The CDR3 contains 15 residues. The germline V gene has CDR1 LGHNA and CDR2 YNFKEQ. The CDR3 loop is CASSQASQGTSPPHF. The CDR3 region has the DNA TGTGCCAGCAGCCAAGCCTCACAGGGGACTTCACCCCCCCACTTT.

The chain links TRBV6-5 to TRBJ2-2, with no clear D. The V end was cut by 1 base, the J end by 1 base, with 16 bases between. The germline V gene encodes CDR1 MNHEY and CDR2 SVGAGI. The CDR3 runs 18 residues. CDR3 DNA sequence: TGTGCCAGCAGTTACTTTCCTCCGGCCCAATGGAACACCGGGGAGCTGTTTTTT. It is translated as CASSYFPPAQWNTGELFF.

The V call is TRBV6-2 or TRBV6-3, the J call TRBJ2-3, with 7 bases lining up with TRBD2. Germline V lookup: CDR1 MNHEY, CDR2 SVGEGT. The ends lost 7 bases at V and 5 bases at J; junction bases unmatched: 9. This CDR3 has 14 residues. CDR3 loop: CASNPAGSVDTQYF. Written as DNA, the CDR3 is TGTGCCAGCAATCCAGCGGGATCAGTAGATACGCAGTATTTT.

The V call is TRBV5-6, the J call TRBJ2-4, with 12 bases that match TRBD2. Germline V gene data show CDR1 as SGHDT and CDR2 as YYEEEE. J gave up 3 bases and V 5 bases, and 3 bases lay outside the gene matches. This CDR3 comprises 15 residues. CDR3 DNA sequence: TGTGCCAGCAGGACGGGACTAGCGGGCAAAAACATTCAGTACTTC. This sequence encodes CASRTGLAGKNIQYF.

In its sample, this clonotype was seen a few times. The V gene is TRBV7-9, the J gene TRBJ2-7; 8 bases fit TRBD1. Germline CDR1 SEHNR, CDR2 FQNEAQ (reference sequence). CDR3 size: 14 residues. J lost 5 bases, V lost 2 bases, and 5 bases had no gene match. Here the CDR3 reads CASSLSGQGHEQYF. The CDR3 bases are TGTGCCAGCAGCTTATCAGGACAGGGCCACGAGCAGTACTTC.

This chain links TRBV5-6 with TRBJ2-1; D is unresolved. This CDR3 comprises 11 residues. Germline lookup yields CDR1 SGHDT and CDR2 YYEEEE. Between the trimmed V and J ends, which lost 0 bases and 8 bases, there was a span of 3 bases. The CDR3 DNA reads TGTGCCAGCAGCTTGGAATATGAGCAGTTCTTC. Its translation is CASSLEYEQFF.

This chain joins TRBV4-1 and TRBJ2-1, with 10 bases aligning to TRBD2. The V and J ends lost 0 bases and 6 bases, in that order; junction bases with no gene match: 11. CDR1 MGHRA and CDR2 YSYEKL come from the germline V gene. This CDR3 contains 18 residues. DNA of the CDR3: TGCGCCAGCAGCCAAGATCACCTAGCGGGGGTCCCGGGCAATGAGCAGTTCTTC. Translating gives CASSQDHLAGVPGNEQFF.

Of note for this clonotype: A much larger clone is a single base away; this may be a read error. The CDR3 nucleotides read TGTGCCAGCGGTTTTTATGGCAGGGAAACATACTATGGCTACACCTTC. Translated: CASGFYGRETYYGYTF. This chain uses TRBV12-3 or TRBV12-4 with TRBJ1-2, with D perhaps matching TRBD1 (5 bases). This CDR3 contains 16 residues.

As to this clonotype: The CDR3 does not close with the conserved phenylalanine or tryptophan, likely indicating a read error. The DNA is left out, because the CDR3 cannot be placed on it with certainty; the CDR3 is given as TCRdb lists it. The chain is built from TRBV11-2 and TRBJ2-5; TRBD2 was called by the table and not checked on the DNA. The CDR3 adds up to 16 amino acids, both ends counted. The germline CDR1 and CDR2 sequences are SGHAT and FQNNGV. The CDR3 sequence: CASSLGLAGNHETQHL.

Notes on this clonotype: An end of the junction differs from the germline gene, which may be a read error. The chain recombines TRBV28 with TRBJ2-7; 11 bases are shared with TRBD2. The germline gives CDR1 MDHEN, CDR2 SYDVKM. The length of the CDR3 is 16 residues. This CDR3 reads CASRPRTSGLSCEQYF. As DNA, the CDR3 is TGTGCCAGCAGACCAAGGACTAGCGGGCTTTCCTGCGAGCAGTACTTC.

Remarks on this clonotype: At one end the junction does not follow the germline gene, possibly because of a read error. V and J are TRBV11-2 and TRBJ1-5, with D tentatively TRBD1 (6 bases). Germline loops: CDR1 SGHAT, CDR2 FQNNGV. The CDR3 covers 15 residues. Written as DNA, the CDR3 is TGTGCCAACAGCCAGGGGTCCTCGGGCAATCAGCCCCAGCATTTT. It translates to CANSQGSSGNQPQHF.

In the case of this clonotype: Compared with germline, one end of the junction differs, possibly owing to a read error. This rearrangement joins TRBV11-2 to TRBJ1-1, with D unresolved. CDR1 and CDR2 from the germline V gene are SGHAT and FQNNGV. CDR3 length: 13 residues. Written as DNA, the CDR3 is TGTACCAGCAGCTCGGGGATCGGCACTGAGGCTTTCTTT. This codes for CTSSSGIGTEAFF.

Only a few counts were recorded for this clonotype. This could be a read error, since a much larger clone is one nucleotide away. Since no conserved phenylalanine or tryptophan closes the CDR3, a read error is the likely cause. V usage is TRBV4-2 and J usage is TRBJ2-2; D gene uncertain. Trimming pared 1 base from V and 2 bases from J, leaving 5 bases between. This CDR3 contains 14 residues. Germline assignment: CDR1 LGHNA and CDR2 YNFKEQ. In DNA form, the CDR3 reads TGTGCCAGCAGCCAAGGACTTAACACCGGGGAGCTGTTTTAT. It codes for CASSQGLNTGELFY.

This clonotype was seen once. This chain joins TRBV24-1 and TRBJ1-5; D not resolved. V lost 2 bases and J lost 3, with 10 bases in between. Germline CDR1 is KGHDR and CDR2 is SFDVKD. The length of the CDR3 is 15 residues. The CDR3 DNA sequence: TGTGCCACCAGTGATTCCCCCGGCCCCAATCAGCCCCAGCATTTT. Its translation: CATSDSPGPNQPQHF.

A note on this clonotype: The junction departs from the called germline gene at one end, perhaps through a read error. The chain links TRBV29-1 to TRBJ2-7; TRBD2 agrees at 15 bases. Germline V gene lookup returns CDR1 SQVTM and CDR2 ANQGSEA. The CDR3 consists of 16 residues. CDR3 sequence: CGVSGLAGGPSYEQYF. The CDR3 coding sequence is TGCGGCGTATCGGGACTAGCGGGAGGCCCCTCCTACGAACAGTACTTC.

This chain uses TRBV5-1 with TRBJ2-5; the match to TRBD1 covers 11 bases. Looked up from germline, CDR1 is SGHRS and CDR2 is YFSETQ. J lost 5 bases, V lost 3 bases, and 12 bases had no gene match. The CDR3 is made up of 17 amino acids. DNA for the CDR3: TGCGCCAGCAGCTCTCGAAGGACAGGGGGCACGGTTGAGACCCAGTACTTC. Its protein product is CASSSRRTGGTVETQYF.

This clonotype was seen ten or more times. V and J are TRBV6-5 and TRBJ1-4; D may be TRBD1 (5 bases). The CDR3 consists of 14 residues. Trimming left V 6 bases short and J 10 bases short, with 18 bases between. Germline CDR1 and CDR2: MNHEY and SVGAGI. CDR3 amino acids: CASSPPGEFGKLFF. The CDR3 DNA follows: TGTGCCAGCAGCCCCCCGGGGGAATTCGGAAAACTGTTTTTT.

The CDR3 is CASSPRRGETQYF. The CDR3 DNA reads as TGCGCCAGCAGCCCACGGAGAGGGGAGACCCAGTACTTC. This chain uses TRBV5-1 with TRBJ2-5, with a weak D call TRBD2 (5 bases). The CDR3 is 13 residues long. In germline, CDR1 is SGHRS, CDR2 YFSETQ. Trimming stripped 4 bases from V and 5 bases from J, with 12 bases between.

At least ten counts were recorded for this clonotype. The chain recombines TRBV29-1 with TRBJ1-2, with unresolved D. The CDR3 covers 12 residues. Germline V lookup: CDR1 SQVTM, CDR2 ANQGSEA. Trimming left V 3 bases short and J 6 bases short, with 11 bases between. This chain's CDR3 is CSVDGLNDGYTF. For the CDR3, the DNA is TGCAGCGTTGACGGGCTAAACGATGGCTACACCTTC.

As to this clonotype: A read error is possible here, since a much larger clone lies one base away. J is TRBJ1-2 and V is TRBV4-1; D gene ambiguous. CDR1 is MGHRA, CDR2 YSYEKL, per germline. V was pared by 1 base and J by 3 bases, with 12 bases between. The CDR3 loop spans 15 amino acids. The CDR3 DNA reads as TGCGCCAGCAGCCAAGTGTCAGAGGCGGACTATGGCTACACCTTC. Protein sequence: CASSQVSEADYGYTF.

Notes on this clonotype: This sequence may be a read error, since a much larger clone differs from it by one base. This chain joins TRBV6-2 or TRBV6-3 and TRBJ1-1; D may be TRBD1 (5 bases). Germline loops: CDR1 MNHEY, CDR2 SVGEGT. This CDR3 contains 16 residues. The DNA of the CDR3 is TGTGCCAGCAGTTGGGACCGACAAACAATGAACACTGAAGCTTCCTTT. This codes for CASSWDRQTMNTEASF.

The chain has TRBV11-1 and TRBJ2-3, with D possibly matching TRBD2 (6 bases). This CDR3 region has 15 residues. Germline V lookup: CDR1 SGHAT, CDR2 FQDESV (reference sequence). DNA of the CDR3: TGTACTAGCATTTTGCCGAGGGAGAGCACAGATACGCAGTATTTT. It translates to CTSILPRESTDTQYF.

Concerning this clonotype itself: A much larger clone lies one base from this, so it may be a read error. This CDR3 is CSAGLQSDGYTF. CDR3 sequence (DNA): TGCAGCGCTGGGCTTCAGAGTGATGGCTACACCTTC. This chain links TRBV29-1 with TRBJ1-2, with unresolved D. V was cut by 7 bases and J by 6 bases, with 15 bases left in between. This CDR3 is 12 amino acids long. Germline V gene lookup returns CDR1 SQVTM and CDR2 ANQGSEA.